This T cell receptor (beta chain) was profiled in a study of spatial heterogeneity in lung cancer. Study-wide background: Samples were obtained from around 73 donors, all untreated early-stage non-small cell lung cancer patients. Where available, sequencing covered follow-up PBMC samples, taken at a median of approximately 2 years after resection.

Time point in this sample: blood at routine non-recurrence follow-up after resection. The study sequenced unsorted whole RNA from tumor, nontumor lung or frozen PBMC. Every individual TCR cDNA molecule carried its own unique molecular identifier, which allowed correction of PCR and sequencing errors. TCRdb re-derived calls from the 5' RACE reads in MiXCR, one entry per CDR3 protein. The sample lists about 47,000 distinct CDR3 sequences, approximately 12% seen once, with roughly 32% in the top ten. This clonotype was seen only a few times. The source of this sequence is a male donor with early-stage non-small cell lung cancer. Sample: PBMCs, taken at follow-up.

The CDR3 is CATSMGQGFGELFF. As DNA, the CDR3 is TGTGCCACCAGCATGGGACAGGGATTCGGGGAGCTGTTTTTT. The chain combines TRBV24-1 with TRBJ2-2; 9 positions agree with TRBD1. V gave up 7 bases and J gave up 7 bases; unmatched junction bases: 6. CDR1 is KGHDR and CDR2 is SFDVKD in the germline V gene. CDR3 length equals 14 residues.